The entry below describes one T cell receptor beta chain. The source of the sample is a study of early T cells in non-severe SARS-CoV-2 infection. The germline CDR1 and CDR2 sequences are SGDLS and YYNGEE. There are 14 residues in the CDR3. After removal of 1 base from V and 5 bases from J, the junction contained 4 bases not matched to a gene. The protocol attached unique molecular identifiers to individual cDNA molecules. One entry per CDR3 protein, called by TCRdb with MiXCR from the 5' RACE reads. The profile covers around 77,000 distinct CDR3 sequences, with around 10% appearing a single time and 6% to 8% taken by the ten largest.

This clonotype was sampled from an adult who was a healthcare worker with PCR-confirmed SARS-CoV-2 infection or an uninfected control (not recorded which). The sequences come from whole blood, collected at baseline. The chain uses TRBV9 and TRBJ2-5; TRBD2 agrees at 8 bases. In DNA, the CDR3 is TGTGCCAGCAGCGTATCGGGGGGGCGTGAGACCCAGTACTTC. Residues: CASSVSGGRETQYF.